This TCR beta chain was sequenced in a study of cytomegalovirus exposure and HLA in healthy donors. The repertoire was sequenced with immunoSEQ multiplex PCR; TCRdb's copy has only in-frame clones and lacks some. The sample shows over 200,000 clones, around nine tenths of them seen only once. This CDR3 comprises 15 residues. The germline V gene encodes CDR1 SQVTM and CDR2 ANQGSEA. V was clipped by 6 bases and J by 4 bases, with 21 bases between them. This TCR was sampled from a woman aged 18-29 years in good health and CMV-seropositive. The chain combines TRBV29-1 with TRBJ1-1, with a tentative D call TRBD1 (5 bases). The source material was PBMCs. The CDR3 nucleotides are TGCAGCGTCCAGGGAGGGGCGTCCGGGGGCACTGAAGCTTTCTTT. Translation: CSVQGGASGGTEAFF. Full variable domain (rest looked up from reference TRBV29-1 and TRBJ1-1): SAVISQKPSRDICQRGTSLTIQCQVDSQVTMMFWYRQQPGQSLTLIATANQGSEATYESGFVIDKFPISRPNLTFSTLTVSNMSPEDSSIYLCSVQGGASGGTEAFFGQGTRLTVV.